This T cell receptor (beta chain) appears in the sequencing data of a study of cytomegalovirus exposure and HLA in healthy donors. As for the study in general: Ancestry clustering placed roughly 86% of more than 350 genotyped donors in the Caucasian-associated cluster. Findings and caveats of the study: A later analysis found TCR association rates differed by HLA locus, highest for DRB1 and lowest for HLA-C. TCR beta chains numbering 164 were designated cytomegalovirus-associated.

PCR involved 60 Vbeta and 13 Jbeta primers. Measured with immunoSEQ multiplex PCR; TCRdb has only the in-frame clones, and not every one. The data show some 120,000 clones, about 80% seen once. Trimming cost V 5 bases and J 6 bases; bases outside gene matches: 12. CDR1 MGHRA and CDR2 YSYEKL come from the germline V gene. The CDR3 has 15 residues. Points on this clone: Its antigen remains unidentified.

This chain uses TRBV4-1 with TRBJ1-1; TRBD1 agrees at 7 bases. The clonotype was recovered from a man aged 25-45 years in good health and CMV-seropositive. Sequencing input: PBMCs. The chain's CDR3 is CASSYEGTARAEAFF. The DNA of the CDR3 is TGCGCCAGCAGCTACGAAGGGACAGCACGGGCTGAAGCTTTCTTT.